The 5 T cell receptor beta chains below were found in one sample sequenced in a study of tumor-infiltrating lymphocytes in primary liver carcinoma. Bulk tissue was left unsorted, and RNA and DNA were co-extracted from about 20-30 mg of it. Making TCR beta cDNA involved roughly 500 ng total RNA and a constant-region primer. Slightly modified ARM-PCR served as the procedure for the TCR beta libraries. These libraries came from three rounds of nested multiplex PCR. In the first two PCR rounds, TRBV1-TRBV30 forward primers were paired with a C-beta reverse primer, and each round lasted about 10 cycles. From the multiplex PCR reads, TCRdb called clonotypes with MiXCR, one entry per CDR3 protein. The sample holds roughly 120,000 distinct CDR3 sequences, 55% to 65% seen once. Sequencing was performed on liver tumor tissue from sampling region 1. Subset denoted: tumor region T1, superior pole. The receptors stem from an older woman with primary liver carcinoma and hepatitis B virus infection.

V and J are TRBV11-2 and TRBJ2-4, with 7 bases aligning to TRBD1. CDR1 is SGHAT and CDR2 is FQNNGV in the germline V gene. Trimming cost V 5 bases and J 9 bases; bases outside gene matches: 13. There are 15 residues in the CDR3. The CDR3 reads CASSLRTGDISIQYF. The CDR3 DNA reads TGTGCCAGCAGCCTACGGACAGGAGATATAAGCATTCAGTACTTC.

The gene calls are TRBV4-1 and TRBJ2-2; TRBD1 might be the D (6 bases). The CDR3 extends over 16 amino acids. Germline assignment: CDR1 MGHRA and CDR2 YSYEKL. Trimming removed 8 bases at V and 4 bases at J, with 20 bases between. CDR3 residues: CASGRKMGASTGELFF. DNA of the CDR3: TGCGCCAGCGGCCGAAAAATGGGGGCGAGCACCGGGGAGCTGTTTTTT.

Notes on this clonotype: A clone one base away is much larger, so this may be a read error. V is TRBV28 and J is TRBJ2-7; 11 bases are shared with TRBD2. The ends lost 7 bases at V and 8 bases at J; junction bases unmatched: 13. This CDR3 is built from 15 residues. Germline V CDR1 and CDR2: MDHEN, SYDVKM. The DNA of the CDR3 is TGTGCCAGCACCAACAGACTAGCGGGGACTAACAAGCAGTACTTC. This gives the protein CASTNRLAGTNKQYF.

A remark on this clonotype: Just one base apart from a much larger clone, this may be a read error. The chain employs TRBV29-1 and TRBJ1-2; no definite D call. Trimming removed 3 bases at V and 4 bases at J, with 12 bases between. The CDR3 length is 13 residues. CDR1 and CDR2 (germline): SQVTM, ANQGSEA. The CDR3, as DNA: TGCAGCGTTGAGCAGAGCGATGGCTATGGCTACACCTTC. Amino acid sequence: CSVEQSDGYGYTF.

Concerning this clonotype: At one boundary the junction diverges from the germline segment, which might be a read error. J is TRBJ2-3 and V is TRBV11-2; D is undetermined. The CDR3 has 14 residues. Germline CDR1 and CDR2: SGHAT and FQNNGV. The CDR3 here is CACSYNLVTDTHYF. The CDR3 DNA sequence: TGTGCCTGCAGCTACAACCTTGTCACAGATACGCACTATTTT.